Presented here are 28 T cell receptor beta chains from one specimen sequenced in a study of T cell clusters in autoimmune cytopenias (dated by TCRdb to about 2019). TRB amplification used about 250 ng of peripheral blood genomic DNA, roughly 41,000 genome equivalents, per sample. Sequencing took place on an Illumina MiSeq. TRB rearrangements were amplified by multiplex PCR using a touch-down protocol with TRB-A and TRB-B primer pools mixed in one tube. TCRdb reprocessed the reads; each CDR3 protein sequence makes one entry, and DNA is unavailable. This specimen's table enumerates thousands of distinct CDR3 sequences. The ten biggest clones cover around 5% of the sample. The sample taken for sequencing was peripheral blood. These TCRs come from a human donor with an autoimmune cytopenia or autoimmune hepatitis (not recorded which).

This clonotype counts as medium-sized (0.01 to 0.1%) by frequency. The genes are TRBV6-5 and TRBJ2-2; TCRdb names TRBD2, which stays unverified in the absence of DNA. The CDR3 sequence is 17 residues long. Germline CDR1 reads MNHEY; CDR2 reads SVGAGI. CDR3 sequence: CASSYIGRAGNTGELFF.

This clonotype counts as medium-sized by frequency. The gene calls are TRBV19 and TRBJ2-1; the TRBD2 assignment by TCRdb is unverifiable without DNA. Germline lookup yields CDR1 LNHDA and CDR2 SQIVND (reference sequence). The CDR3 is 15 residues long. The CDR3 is CASSSGGPVYNEQFF. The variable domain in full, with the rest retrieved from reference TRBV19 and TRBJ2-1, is DGGITQSPKYLFRKEGQNVTLSCEQNLNHDAMYWYRQDPGQGLRLIYYSQIVNDFQKGDIAEGYSVSREKKESFPLTVTSAQKNPTAFYLCASSSGGPVYNEQFFGPGTRLTVL.

CDR3: CASSLAGGGDYNEQFF. This chain joins TRBV5-1 and TRBJ2-1; as DNA is missing, the TRBD2 call by TCRdb cannot be tested. Germline assignment: CDR1 SGHRS and CDR2 YFSETQ. The CDR3 loop spans 16 amino acids. The whole variable domain, remainder taken from reference TRBV5-1 and TRBJ2-1, is KAGVTQTPRYLIKTRGQQVTLSCSPISGHRSVSWYQQTPGQGLQFLFEYFSETQRNKGNFPGRFSGRQFSNSRSEMNVSTLELGDSALYLCASSLAGGGDYNEQFFGPGTRLTVL.

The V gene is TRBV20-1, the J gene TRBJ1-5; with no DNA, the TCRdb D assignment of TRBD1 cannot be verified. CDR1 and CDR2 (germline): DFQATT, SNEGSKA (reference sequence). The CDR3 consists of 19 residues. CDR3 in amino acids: CSARKWDRVRQFINQPQHF.

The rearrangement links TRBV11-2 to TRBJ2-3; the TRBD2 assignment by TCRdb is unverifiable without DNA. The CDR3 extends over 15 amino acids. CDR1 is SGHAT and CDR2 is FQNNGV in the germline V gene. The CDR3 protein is CASWRGGPWADTQYF.

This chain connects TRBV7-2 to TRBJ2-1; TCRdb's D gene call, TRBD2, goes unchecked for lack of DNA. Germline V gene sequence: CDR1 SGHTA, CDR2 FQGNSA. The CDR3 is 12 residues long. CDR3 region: CASSLARLAPFF.

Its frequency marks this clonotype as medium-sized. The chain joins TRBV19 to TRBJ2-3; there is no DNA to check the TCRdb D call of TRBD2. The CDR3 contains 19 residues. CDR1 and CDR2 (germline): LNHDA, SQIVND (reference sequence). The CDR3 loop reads CASRSLGAGGPESTDTQYF.

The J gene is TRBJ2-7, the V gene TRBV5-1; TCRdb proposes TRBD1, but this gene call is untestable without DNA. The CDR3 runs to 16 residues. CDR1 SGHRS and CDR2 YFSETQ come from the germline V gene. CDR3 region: CASSLEGGPLIHEQYF.

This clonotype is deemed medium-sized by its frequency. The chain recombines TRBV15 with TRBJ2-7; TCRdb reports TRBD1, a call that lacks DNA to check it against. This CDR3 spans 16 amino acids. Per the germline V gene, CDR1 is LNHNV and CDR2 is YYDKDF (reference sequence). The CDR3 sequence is CATSTTQGVNSYEQYF.

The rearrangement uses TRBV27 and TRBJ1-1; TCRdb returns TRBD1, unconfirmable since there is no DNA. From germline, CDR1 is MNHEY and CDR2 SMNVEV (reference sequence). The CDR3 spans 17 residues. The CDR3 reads CASSLSGQAYLNTEAFF.

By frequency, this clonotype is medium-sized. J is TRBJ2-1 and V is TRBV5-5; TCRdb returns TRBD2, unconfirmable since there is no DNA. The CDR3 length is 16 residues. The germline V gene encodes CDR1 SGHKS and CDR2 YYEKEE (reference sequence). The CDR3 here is CASSGTSGATMNKQFF.

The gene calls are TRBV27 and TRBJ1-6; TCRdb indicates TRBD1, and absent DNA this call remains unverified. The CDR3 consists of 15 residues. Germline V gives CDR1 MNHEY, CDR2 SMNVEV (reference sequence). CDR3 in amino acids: CASSFVGRNNSPLHF.

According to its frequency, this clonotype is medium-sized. CDR3: CASSIALAGVFDEQFF. The rearrangement uses TRBV19 and TRBJ2-1; absent DNA, TCRdb's TRBD2 call cannot be checked. The CDR3 consists of 16 residues. Germline loops: CDR1 LNHDA, CDR2 SQIVND (reference sequence).

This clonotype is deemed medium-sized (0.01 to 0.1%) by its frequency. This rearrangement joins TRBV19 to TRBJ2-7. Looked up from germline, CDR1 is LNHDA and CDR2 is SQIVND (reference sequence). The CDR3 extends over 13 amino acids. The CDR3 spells CASSITMGYEQYF.

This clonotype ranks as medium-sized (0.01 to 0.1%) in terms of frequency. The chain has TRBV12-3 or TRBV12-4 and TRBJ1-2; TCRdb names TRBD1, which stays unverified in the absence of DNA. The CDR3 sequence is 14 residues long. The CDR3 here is CASSPFRGDYGYTF.

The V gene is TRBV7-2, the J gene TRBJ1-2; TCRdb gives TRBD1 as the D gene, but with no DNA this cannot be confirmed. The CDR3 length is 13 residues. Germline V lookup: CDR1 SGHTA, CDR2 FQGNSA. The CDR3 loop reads CASSPDRVGGYTF.

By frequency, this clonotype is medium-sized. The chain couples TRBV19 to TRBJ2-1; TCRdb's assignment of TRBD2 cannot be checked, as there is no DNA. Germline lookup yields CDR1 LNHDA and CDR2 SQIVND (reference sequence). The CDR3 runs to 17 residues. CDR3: CASSIEGSGVSYNEQFF.

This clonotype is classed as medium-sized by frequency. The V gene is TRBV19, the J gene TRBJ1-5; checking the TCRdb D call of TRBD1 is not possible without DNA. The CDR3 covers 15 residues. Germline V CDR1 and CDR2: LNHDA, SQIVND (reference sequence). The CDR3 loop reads CASSRWPGSNQPQHF.

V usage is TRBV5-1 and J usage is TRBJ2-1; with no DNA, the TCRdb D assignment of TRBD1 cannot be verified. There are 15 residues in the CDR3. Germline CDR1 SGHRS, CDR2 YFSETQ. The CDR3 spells CASSPGDHSYNEQFF.

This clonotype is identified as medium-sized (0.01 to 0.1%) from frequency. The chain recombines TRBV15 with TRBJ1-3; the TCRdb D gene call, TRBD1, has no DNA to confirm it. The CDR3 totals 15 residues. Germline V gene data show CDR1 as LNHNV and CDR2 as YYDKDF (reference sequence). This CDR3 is CATSREGRVGNTIYF.

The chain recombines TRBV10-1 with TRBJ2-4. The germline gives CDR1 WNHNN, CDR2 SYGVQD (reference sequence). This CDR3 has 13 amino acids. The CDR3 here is CASSAGNSNIQYF.

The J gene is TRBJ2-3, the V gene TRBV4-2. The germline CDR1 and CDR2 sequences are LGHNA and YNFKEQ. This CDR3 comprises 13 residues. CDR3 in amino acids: CASSQEISYTQYF.

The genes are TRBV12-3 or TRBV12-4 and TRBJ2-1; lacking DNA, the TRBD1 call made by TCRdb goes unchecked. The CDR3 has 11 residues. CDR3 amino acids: CASRGRNEQFF.

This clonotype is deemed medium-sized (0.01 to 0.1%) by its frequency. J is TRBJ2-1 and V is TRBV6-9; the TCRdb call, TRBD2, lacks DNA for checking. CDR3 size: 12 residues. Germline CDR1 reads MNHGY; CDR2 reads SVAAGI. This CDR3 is CASRGLADEQFF.

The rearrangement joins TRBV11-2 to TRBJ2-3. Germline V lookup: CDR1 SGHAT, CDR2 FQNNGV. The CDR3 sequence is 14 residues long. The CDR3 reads CASSLDRVGDTQYF.

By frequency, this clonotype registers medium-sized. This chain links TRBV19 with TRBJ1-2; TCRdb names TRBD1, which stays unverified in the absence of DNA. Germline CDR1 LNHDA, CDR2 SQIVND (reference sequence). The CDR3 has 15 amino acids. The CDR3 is CASSHTRDRDYGYTF.

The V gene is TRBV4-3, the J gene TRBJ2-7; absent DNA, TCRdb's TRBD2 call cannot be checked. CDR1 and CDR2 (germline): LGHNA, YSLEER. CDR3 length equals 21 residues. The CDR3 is CASSLTSSGTSGGRSSYEQYF.

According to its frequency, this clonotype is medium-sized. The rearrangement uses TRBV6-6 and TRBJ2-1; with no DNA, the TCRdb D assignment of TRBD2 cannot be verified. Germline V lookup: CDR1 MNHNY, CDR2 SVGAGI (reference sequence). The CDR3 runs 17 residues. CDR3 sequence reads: CASSYSGLAGVYNEQFF.